Reported below is one T cell receptor (beta chain). The sample holds one count of this clone. Its antigen has not been determined. The sample holds no much larger clone one base away, and base qualities are not on file. TCRbeta CDR3 regions were amplified from genomic DNA by means of the immunoSEQ Assay, a bias-controlled multiplex PCR. The paper's data handling went like this. The number of nucleated cells in each sample was estimated from the amplification of reference gene primers within the assay. Sequence reads were collapsed and filtered to measure the absolute abundance of every unique TCRbeta CDR3 rearrangement. For each sample, productive Simpson clonality was calculated by taking the square root of Simpson's diversity index across productive rearrangements. Sourced from immuneACCESS, this table was stored by TCRdb with only in-frame sequences that have V and J called. A share of the clones is absent; for the studies checked, an unresolved V gene accounts for under half, and the remainder has no known explanation. V and J calls and clone size are copied from that table; D and trimming were computed from the DNA. Here the sample has 450,000 to 500,000 clones; more than 85% occur a single time. Around 7.9% of the sample goes to the ten largest clones.

The source of the sample is a study of blood T cell repertoires in COVID-19 (dated by TCRdb to 2020 to 2021). For the study in its entirety: Samples from collaborators originated in the United States, Italy and Spain and spanned both the acute and convalescent phases of COVID-19. The material from the prospective study consisted of cDNA or gDNA derived from T cells, B-cell-depleted T cells, or PBMCs. Deeply sampled blood TCRbeta repertoires from subjects exposed to, actively infected with, or recovered from COVID-19 were included in the dataset. A freely available public database, intended as a resource for researchers studying the immune response to SARS-CoV-2, is where the repertoires were released. The samples were drawn from two sources: the first 160 participants of the ongoing ImmuneRACE study, and fewer than 1,500 subjects contributed by 6 global collaborators. Sample metadata almost always included a de-identified subject ID, COVID-19 status, age in years and sex. Where available, HLA class I and class II types were taken from metadata supplied by the sample provider and were not determined by assay-based typing.

Enrolling through a virtual design, the prospective study's participants ranged in age from roughly 18 to 95 years and lived across roughly 23 United States geographic areas. In the prospective study, cohorts were assigned on the basis of participant-reported clinical history obtained from a screening survey and a study questionnaire. ImmuneRACE Cohort 3 recovered participants were defined by two consecutive negative NP/OP PCR tests, healthcare professional clearance, or symptom resolution. Mobile phlebotomists in the prospective study collected whole blood, serum and a nasopharyngeal or oropharyngeal swab from every participant. Prospective study participants could optionally give additional blood draws and questionnaires over a roughly 2-month period. Before DNA extraction, prospective study blood samples were shipped either frozen or at room temperature. Overall study results and their limits: How much clinical and demographic metadata was included differed by source and by participant, and the metadata was provided uncurated.

Relative to germline, V is 3 bases shorter and J is 5 bases shorter, with 14 bases between their ends. Per the germline V gene, SGDLS is the CDR1 and YYNGEE is the CDR2. Measured from the cysteine to the phenylalanine, the CDR3 is 14 residues long. Only the CDR3 DNA is retained, 42 bases long and in frame from the first base. Sequencing used PBMCs or T cells enriched from blood (not recorded which). The receptor's source is a woman in her sixties or seventies who had recovered from COVID-19. The chain is encoded by TRBV9 joined to TRBJ1-2, and the D gene may be TRBD1, 6 bases matching. The CDR3 reads as follows: CASSEGGGAYGYTF. The sequenced DNA is TGTGCCAGCAGCGAAGGGGGTGGGGCATATGGCTACACCTTC.